These 24 T cell receptor beta chains came from one sample sequenced in a study of blood T cell repertoires in COVID-19. TCRdb keeps only in-frame clones here, not all; method: immunoSEQ multiplex PCR. Here the sample spans 50,000 or so clones, around 79% being singletons. Sequencing used peripheral blood. The receptor set was obtained from a man in his 70s with acute or convalescent COVID-19.

The chain employs TRBV11-2 and TRBJ1-3; weak D call: TRBD1 (5 bases). Trimming took off 0 bases at V and 2 bases at J, with 5 bases between the two ends. The CDR3 runs to 14 residues. Germline lookup yields CDR1 SGHAT and CDR2 FQNNGV. In DNA form, the CDR3 reads TGTGCCAGCAGCTTAGAACAGGCTGGAAACACCATATATTTT. Encoded protein: CASSLEQAGNTIYF.

The genes are TRBV28 and TRBJ2-1; 7 nucleotides line up with TRBD2. CDR1 is MDHEN and CDR2 is SYDVKM in the germline V gene. J gave up 4 bases and V 6 bases, and 12 bases lay outside the gene matches. The CDR3 is 16 residues long. DNA of the CDR3: TGTGCCAGCAGACCTTATGGGGGGGACGTATACAATGAGCAGTTCTTC. This codes for CASRPYGGDVYNEQFF.

The CDR3 region has the DNA TGTGCCTGGAGTAGAAGGGGGGGCAATGAGCAGTTCTTC. This codes for CAWSRRGGNEQFF. V is TRBV30 and J is TRBJ2-1; TRBD2 might be the D (7 bases). V was pared by 2 bases and J by 6 bases, with 11 bases between. The CDR3 consists of 13 residues. Germline assignment: CDR1 GTSNPN and CDR2 SVGIG (reference sequence).

The gene calls are TRBV30 and TRBJ1-1; 7 nucleotides align to TRBD1. The length of the CDR3 is 15 residues. Unmatched junction bases numbered 7, after V lost 3 bases and J lost 0 bases. Germline loops: CDR1 GTSNPN, CDR2 SVGIG (reference sequence). The CDR3 here is CAWSRTGQMNTEAFF. The DNA for the CDR3 is TGTGCCTGGAGCCGTACGGGACAGATGAACACTGAAGCTTTCTTT.

This chain uses TRBV6-5 with TRBJ2-3, with TRBD2 identical over 8 bases. In germline, CDR1 is MNHEY, CDR2 SVGAGI. The CDR3 is 15 residues long. Germline trimming cut 9 bases from V and 2 bases from J; bases unmatched to any gene: 10. The CDR3 sequence is CASGGLAGFTDTQYF. The DNA of the CDR3 is TGTGCCAGTGGCGGGCTAGCGGGCTTCACAGATACGCAGTATTTT.

V gene TRBV4-3 combines with J gene TRBJ2-7, with D perhaps matching TRBD2 (6 bases). Looked up from germline, CDR1 is LGHNA and CDR2 is YSLEER. V lost 1 base, J lost 2 bases, and 15 bases lay in between. The CDR3 sequence is 16 residues long. The CDR3: CASSQGESSGPYEQYF. The CDR3, as DNA: TGCGCCAGCAGCCAAGGGGAGTCAAGCGGGCCCTACGAGCAGTACTTC.

This clone occurred a few times. CDR3 protein: CASSRARGAGQPQHF. CDR3 coding DNA: TGTGCCAGCTCCCGGGCTCGGGGGGCGGGTCAGCCCCAGCATTTT. The V call is TRBV2, the J call TRBJ1-5, with D perhaps TRBD1 (6 bases). Germline V gives CDR1 SNHLY, CDR2 FYNNEI. The CDR3 loop spans 15 amino acids. Trimming took 8 bases from V and 6 from J, leaving 20 bases between them. Using reference TRBV2 and TRBJ1-5 for the parts outside the CDR3, the full variable domain is EPEVTQTPSHQVTQMGQEVILRCVPISNHLYFYWYRQILGQKVEFLVSFYNNEISEKSEIFDDQFSVERPDGSNFTLKIRSTKLEDSAMYFCASSRARGAGQPQHFGDGTRLSIL.

In its sample, this clone was seen a few times. The V and J genes are TRBV7-3 and TRBJ2-3; D is possibly TRBD2 (6 bases). V was cut by 8 bases and J by 0 bases, with 15 bases left in between. Germline loops: CDR1 SGHTA, CDR2 FQGTGA. This CDR3 has 15 amino acids. This chain's CDR3 is CASSISGASTDTQYF. The CDR3 region has the DNA TGTGCCAGCTCGATTAGCGGAGCTAGCACAGATACGCAGTATTTT.

CDR3 region: CASSYSDRTSNQPQHF. DNA of the CDR3: TGTGCCAGCAGTTATTCGGACAGGACTAGCAATCAGCCCCAGCATTTT. The rearrangement uses TRBV6-6 and TRBJ1-5, with 7 bases identical to TRBD1. V gave up 3 bases and J gave up 0 bases; unmatched junction bases: 5. Looked up from germline, CDR1 is MNHNY and CDR2 is SVGAGI (reference sequence). The CDR3 has 16 amino acids.

CDR3 sequence reads: CASCGEGGYGYTF. DNA for the CDR3: TGTGCTAGTTGCGGTGAGGGAGGCTATGGCTACACCTTC. The chain combines TRBV12-5 with TRBJ1-2; D is unresolved. Trimming shortened V by 8 bases and J by 4 bases, and 14 bases separated the two germline ends. The germline CDR1 and CDR2 sequences are LGHNT and FRNRAP. The CDR3 covers 13 residues.

As DNA, the CDR3 is TGTGCCAGCAGCGCCTCTAGCTGGAATGAGCAGTTCTTC. Translating it yields CASSASSWNEQFF. This chain joins TRBV7-3 and TRBJ2-1; D might be TRBD2 (5 bases). The germline gives CDR1 SGHTA, CDR2 FQGTGA. V was clipped by 5 bases and J by 7 bases, with 12 bases between them. This CDR3 is built from 13 residues.

V and J are TRBV4-3 and TRBJ2-1, with TRBD1 matching over 7 bases. V shed 1 base and J 3 bases; nucleotides not matched to a gene: 3. Germline CDR1 is LGHNA and CDR2 is YSLEER. This CDR3 is built from 15 residues. CDR3 sequence: CASSQGTGSYNEQFF. In DNA form, the CDR3 reads TGCGCCAGCAGCCAAGGGACAGGAAGCTACAATGAGCAGTTCTTC.

The chain joins TRBV11-2 to TRBJ1-4, with D maybe TRBD1 (6 bases). Trimming removed 5 bases from V and 6 bases from J, with 10 bases in between. Germline assignment: CDR1 SGHAT and CDR2 FQNNGV. This CDR3 is 13 amino acids long. The CDR3 DNA reads TGTGCCAGCAGCCCAGGGGTGGATGAAAAACTGTTTTTT. Its translation is CASSPGVDEKLFF.

The J gene is TRBJ1-5, the V gene TRBV6-1; the D gene is possibly TRBD1 (6 bases). The CDR3 is 17 amino acids. Germline-derived CDR1 and CDR2 are MNHNS and SASEGT. Trimming removed 0 bases at V and 1 base at J, with 13 bases between. The CDR3 loop reads CASSEALTGPSNQPQHF. As DNA, the CDR3 is TGTGCCAGCAGTGAAGCGCTAACAGGGCCAAGCAATCAGCCCCAGCATTTT.

The genes are TRBV3-1 (or the pseudogene TRBV3-2) and TRBJ2-7, with 9 bases identical to TRBD1. This CDR3 has 14 amino acids. Looked up from germline, CDR1 is LGHDT and CDR2 is YNNKEL (reference sequence). The J segment lost 4 bases and the V segment lost 5 bases, leaving 6 bases of the junction unmatched. For the CDR3, the DNA is TGTGCCAGCAGCTCCGGGACAGGGATATACGAGCAGTACTTC. Its protein product is CASSSGTGIYEQYF.

J is TRBJ2-2 and V is TRBV7-9, with D perhaps matching TRBD2 (5 bases). Looked up from germline, CDR1 is SEHNR and CDR2 is FQNEAQ (reference sequence). The CDR3 totals 12 residues. V was trimmed by 5 bases and J by 4 bases, leaving 5 bases between them. CDR3 loop: CASSRGTGELFF. The CDR3 DNA reads as TGTGCCAGCAGCCGGGGCACCGGGGAGCTGTTTTTT.

The genes are TRBV11-3 and TRBJ2-5; maybe TRBD2 (6 bases). This CDR3 is built from 14 residues. CDR1 and CDR2 from the germline V gene are SGHNT and YENEEA. V was cut by 4 bases and J by 7 bases, with 16 bases left in between. This chain's CDR3 is CASSSLAQLGTQYF. CDR3 coding DNA: TGTGCCAGCAGCTCCCTAGCGCAACTGGGGACCCAGTACTTC.

The J gene is TRBJ2-5, the V gene TRBV24-1; 12 bases match TRBD2. The germline V gene has CDR1 KGHDR and CDR2 SFDVKD. Trimming cost V 0 bases and J 2 bases; bases outside gene matches: 0. The CDR3 is 16 amino acids. Here the CDR3 DNA reads TGTGCCACCAGTGATTTGACTAGCGGGGGGCAAGAGACCCAGTACTTC. This translates into CATSDLTSGGQETQYF.

CDR3 DNA: TGTGCCAGCAGCCCCATCTGGGGGGGCACAGATACGCAGTATTTT. Translated, it gives CASSPIWGGTDTQYF. The V and J genes are TRBV7-2 and TRBJ2-3, with D maybe TRBD2 (6 bases). This CDR3 has 15 amino acids. Trimming left V 5 bases short and J 1 base short, with 13 bases between. In germline, CDR1 is SGHTA, CDR2 FQGNSA.

This chain joins TRBV7-2 and TRBJ1-2; TRBD1 aligns across 8 bases. CDR3 length equals 13 residues. Germline V gene sequence: CDR1 SGHTA, CDR2 FQGNSA. The junction had 3 bases not matched to a gene; V was cut back by 5 bases and J by 4 bases. DNA of the CDR3: TGTGCCAGCAGCGGGGACAGGACCTATGGCTACACCTTC. This gives the protein CASSGDRTYGYTF. The full variable domain, its missing parts supplied by reference TRBV7-2 and TRBJ1-2, is GAGVSQSPSNKVTEKGKDVELRCDPISGHTALYWYRQSLGQGLEFLIYFQGNSAPDKSGLPSDRFSAERTGGSVSTLTIQRTQQEDSAVYLCASSGDRTYGYTFGSGTRLTVV.

This clone was detected many times. Other DNA sequences within the sample encode an identical CDR3. The chain recombines TRBV27 with TRBJ1-1; D is unresolved. This CDR3 spans 13 amino acids. Deletions cut 5 bases from V and 4 bases from J, with 11 bases between. Germline CDR1 is MNHEY and CDR2 is SMNVEV (reference sequence). CDR3 in DNA: TGTGCCAGCAGTCCCGGGAGAGGCACTGAAGCTTTCTTT. Translated, it gives CASSPGRGTEAFF.

The CDR3: CASSDPLPLNTQYF. DNA of the CDR3: TGTGCCAGCAGTGACCCACTCCCTCTAAATACGCAGTATTTT. The chain uses TRBV2 and TRBJ2-3, with no clear D. Germline CDR1 is SNHLY and CDR2 is FYNNEI. V gave up 3 bases and J gave up 7 bases, with 14 bases separating them. This CDR3 is built from 14 residues.

J is TRBJ1-5 and V is TRBV7-8; possible D gene TRBD1, 6 bases. V was cut by 1 base and J by 5 bases, with 9 bases left in between. Germline loops: CDR1 SGHVS, CDR2 FQNEAQ. There are 14 residues in the CDR3. The CDR3 coding sequence is TGTGCCAGCAGCTTAGTACAGGGAGATCAGCCCCAGCATTTT. Translation gives CASSLVQGDQPQHF.

This clone was observed a few times. DNA for the CDR3: TGTGCCAGCAGTTCCCCGGGACAGGGTTTTTACGAGCAGTACTTC. As protein: CASSSPGQGFYEQYF. The chain employs TRBV27 and TRBJ2-7; 9 nucleotides align to TRBD1. The CDR3 contains 15 residues. The ends lost 4 bases at V and 4 bases at J; junction bases unmatched: 8. Germline assignment: CDR1 MNHEY and CDR2 SMNVEV (reference sequence).